This T cell receptor beta chain was captured by sequencing in a study of CD8+ T cells in alopecia areata. Trimming removed 1 base from V and 4 bases from J, with 13 bases in between. Germline CDR1 reads SEHNR; CDR2 reads FQNEAQ (reference sequence). The CDR3 has 16 amino acids. Once RNA had been extracted, it was reverse transcribed into cDNA to act as the sequencing template. Clones were read by immunoSEQ multiplex PCR, and TCRdb kept only the in-frame ones, dropping some. The sample holds 130,000 to 150,000 clones; around two thirds are singletons and the top ten take just over 35%. The clonotype originates from a human donor in good health. Sequenced material: CD8+ T cells sorted from blood. The rearrangement uses TRBV7-9 and TRBJ2-2, with D possibly being TRBD1 (6 bases). Written as DNA, the CDR3 is TGTGCCAGCAGCTTAGGCCCCCGGGACACCACCGGGGAGCTGTTTTTT. As protein: CASSLGPRDTTGELFF.